These 30 T cell receptor beta chains came from one sample sequenced in a study of T cell responses to AZD1222 COVID-19 vaccine. TCRdb's copy holds only in-frame clones and misses some; the assay was immunoSEQ multiplex PCR. The data hold over 90,000 clones, with roughly 91% observed a single time. This material consisted of peripheral blood, taken on day 0 of AZD1222 vaccination. These receptors were obtained from an adult in good health.

The V and J genes are TRBV7-9 and TRBJ2-3; TRBD1 matches at 7 bases. The V gene's germline CDR1 is SEHNR and CDR2 FQNEAQ (reference sequence). CDR3 size: 16 residues. With V trimmed by 5 bases and J by 2 bases, 10 bases remained unmatched. The CDR3, as DNA: TGTGCCAGCAGCATGCAGGACAGGAGGATCACAGATACGCAGTATTTT. Amino acid sequence: CASSMQDRRITDTQYF.

This clone was seen once. The CDR3 reads CASIVGSYGYTF. CDR3 in DNA: TGTGCCAGCATAGTCGGGAGTTATGGCTACACCTTC. The chain recombines TRBV6-5 with TRBJ1-2; no firm D call. This CDR3 has 12 amino acids. Germline CDR1 reads MNHEY; CDR2 reads SVGAGI. V lost 7 bases and J 5 bases, leaving 11 bases between the germline ends.

The rearrangement links TRBV6-5 to TRBJ2-2, with a weak D call TRBD1 (5 bases). The length of the CDR3 is 14 residues. Trimming removed 3 bases at V and 2 bases at J, with 7 bases between. Germline V gene lookup returns CDR1 MNHEY and CDR2 SVGAGI. CDR3 in DNA: TGTGCCAGCAGTTATAGGGGAAACACCGGGGAGCTGTTTTTT. Translation: CASSYRGNTGELFF.

The rearrangement links TRBV5-1 to TRBJ1-1, with TRBD1 matching 8 bases. This CDR3 is 14 amino acids long. CDR1 SGHRS and CDR2 YFSETQ come from the germline V gene. J was trimmed by 1 base and V by 4 bases; bases with no gene match: 3. CDR3 in amino acids: CASSRGQENTEAFF. CDR3 DNA sequence: TGCGCCAGCAGCCGGGGACAGGAGAACACTGAAGCTTTCTTT. Full variable domain (rest looked up from reference TRBV5-1 and TRBJ1-1): KAGVTQTPRYLIKTRGQQVTLSCSPISGHRSVSWYQQTPGQGLQFLFEYFSETQRNKGNFPGRFSGRQFSNSRSEMNVSTLELGDSALYLCASSRGQENTEAFFGQGTRLTVV.

The gene calls are TRBV6-6 and TRBJ2-7; D uncertain. In germline, CDR1 is MNHNY, CDR2 SVGAGI (reference sequence). Between the trimmed V and J ends, which lost 3 bases and 0 bases, there was a span of 6 bases. The CDR3 has 13 amino acids. CDR3: CASSYRRSYEQYF. In DNA, the CDR3 is TGTGCCAGCAGTTATCGGCGCTCCTACGAGCAGTACTTC.

The chain joins TRBV7-9 to TRBJ2-7, with 7 bases identical to TRBD2. J gave up 2 bases and V 3 bases, and 7 bases lay outside the gene matches. CDR1 and CDR2 from the germline V gene are SEHNR and FQNEAQ (reference sequence). CDR3 length: 15 residues. CDR3 in amino acids: CASSFGSGAAYEQYF. DNA of the CDR3: TGTGCCAGCAGCTTCGGCAGCGGGGCAGCCTACGAGCAGTACTTC.

The V and J genes are TRBV5-4 and TRBJ1-1; tentatively, D is TRBD1 (6 bases). Germline V CDR1 and CDR2: SGHNT, YYREEE (reference sequence). The V end lost 2 bases, the J end lost 6 bases, and 8 bases lay between the germline ends. This CDR3 is 12 amino acids long. CDR3 region: CASSFGQSEAFF. The DNA of the CDR3 is TGTGCCAGCAGCTTTGGACAGTCTGAAGCTTTCTTT.

This chain uses TRBV14 with TRBJ2-5; 7 bases align to TRBD1. V was pared by 0 bases and J by 2 bases, with 6 bases of the junction left unmatched. This CDR3 has 16 residues. Germline V gene data show CDR1 as SGHDN and CDR2 as FVKESK. CDR3 in DNA: TGTGCCAGCAGCCAAGATGTAGGCAGGGGGCAAGAGACCCAGTACTTC. Its protein is CASSQDVGRGQETQYF.

V gene TRBV28 combines with J gene TRBJ1-5; D is ambiguous. CDR1 is MDHEN and CDR2 is SYDVKM in the germline V gene. The V end was cut by 7 bases, the J end by 4 bases, with 8 bases between. The CDR3 is 12 residues long. The CDR3 nucleotides are TGTGCCAGCAACCAGAATAATCAGCCCCAGCATTTT. It yields the protein CASNQNNQPQHF.

The rearrangement links TRBV6-5 to TRBJ2-7; D is perhaps TRBD2 (6 bases). The V end was cut by 0 bases, the J end by 7 bases, with 16 bases between. This CDR3 comprises 15 residues. The V gene's germline CDR1 is MNHEY and CDR2 SVGAGI. CDR3 in DNA: TGTGCCAGCAGTTACTCGGCCGGGGGAACTAAGGAGCAGTACTTC. This sequence encodes CASSYSAGGTKEQYF.

This clone was observed once. V gene TRBV7-8 combines with J gene TRBJ2-7; 8 bases line up with TRBD1. From germline, CDR1 is SGHVS and CDR2 FQNEAQ. The CDR3 has 15 residues. J was trimmed by 1 base and V by 4 bases; bases with no gene match: 6. The DNA of the CDR3 is TGTGCCAGCAGCTGGGGGACAGGAGGGTCCTACGAGCAGTACTTC. This translates into CASSWGTGGSYEQYF. Supplemented by reference TRBV7-8 and TRBJ2-7, the full variable domain reads GAGVSQSPRYKVAKRGQDVALRCDPISGHVSLFWYQQALGQGPEFLTYFQNEAQLDKSGLPSDRFFAERPEGSVSTLKIQRTQQEDSAVYLCASSWGTGGSYEQYFGPGTRLTVT.

The V call is TRBV7-3, the J call TRBJ1-4, with 9 bases lining up with TRBD1. The germline V gene encodes CDR1 SGHTA and CDR2 FQGTGA. The CDR3 covers 15 residues. With V trimmed by 0 bases and J by 8 bases, 4 bases remained unmatched. CDR3 DNA: TGTGCCAGCAGCTTAACGGGGACAGGGACGGAAAAACTGTTTTTT. It codes for CASSLTGTGTEKLFF.

V gene TRBV18 combines with J gene TRBJ2-5; 8 bases align to TRBD2. Germline CDR1 reads KGHSH; CDR2 reads LQKENI. V lost 1 base and J lost 5; bases outside the gene matches: 3. CDR3 length equals 14 residues. CDR3 coding DNA: TGTGCCAGCTCACCACGACTAGCGATTGAGACCCAGTACTTC. It specifies CASSPRLAIETQYF.

A note on this clone: A read error may account for a junction end that differs from germline. This rearrangement joins TRBV28 to TRBJ1-4; TRBD1 is a possible D gene (5 bases). Looked up from germline, CDR1 is MDHEN and CDR2 is SYDVKM. The CDR3 length is 15 residues. Here the CDR3 DNA reads TGTGCCAGCAGTTTAATGGGACCGACTATTGAAAAACTGTTTTTT. Protein sequence: CASSLMGPTIEKLFF.

This clone appeared a single time. This chain uses TRBV5-6 with TRBJ2-7; D is possibly TRBD2 (6 bases). This CDR3 comprises 13 residues. V was cut by 0 bases and J by 5 bases, with 9 bases left in between. Looked up from germline, CDR1 is SGHDT and CDR2 is YYEEEE. CDR3 region: CASSLGPGDEQYF. The CDR3 DNA is TGTGCCAGCAGCTTGGGACCGGGGGACGAGCAGTACTTC.

The chain employs TRBV7-2 and TRBJ2-7, with a tentative D call TRBD1 (5 bases). Looked up from germline, CDR1 is SGHTA and CDR2 is FQGNSA. V lost 4 bases and J lost 2, with 12 bases in between. The CDR3 spans 14 residues. CDR3 in amino acids: CASSSWGRAYEQYF. The CDR3 DNA follows: TGTGCCAGCAGCTCGTGGGGCAGAGCCTACGAGCAGTACTTC. Full variable domain (rest looked up from reference TRBV7-2 and TRBJ2-7): GAGVSQSPSNKVTEKGKDVELRCDPISGHTALYWYRQSLGQGLEFLIYFQGNSAPDKSGLPSDRFSAERTGGSVSTLTIQRTQQEDSAVYLCASSSWGRAYEQYFGPGTRLTVT.

The chain is built from TRBV6-5 and TRBJ2-6; no definite D call. The ends were cut back, 8 bases at V and 0 bases at J, with 11 bases in the middle. Germline V CDR1 and CDR2: MNHEY, SVGAGI. The CDR3 runs to 15 residues. The CDR3 DNA reads TGTGCCAGCGTTGGACGATCCTCTGGGGCCAACGTCCTGACTTTC. This encodes CASVGRSSGANVLTF.

The chain combines TRBV27 with TRBJ1-2; TRBD1 matches at 7 bases. CDR3 length: 13 amino acids. V was pared by 6 bases and J by 5 bases, with 6 bases of the junction left unmatched. Germline lookup yields CDR1 MNHEY and CDR2 SMNVEV (reference sequence). CDR3 amino acids: CASRSTGLYGYTF. CDR3 in DNA: TGTGCCAGCAGGTCGACAGGGTTATATGGCTACACCTTC.

V gene TRBV15 combines with J gene TRBJ2-2; D is perhaps TRBD2 (6 bases). Germline assignment: CDR1 LNHNV and CDR2 YYDKDF (reference sequence). V dropped 8 bases and J dropped 2 bases, with 12 bases sitting between them. CDR3 size: 14 residues. The CDR3 protein is CATGRILNTGELFF. The CDR3 region has the DNA TGTGCCACCGGGAGGATTTTAAACACCGGGGAGCTGTTTTTT.

The genes are TRBV7-2 and TRBJ1-2; TRBD1 matches at 7 bases. The J segment lost 8 bases and the V segment lost 4 bases, leaving 13 bases of the junction unmatched. Germline values: CDR1 SGHTA, CDR2 FQGNSA. The CDR3 has 15 residues. The CDR3 is CASSSVFDRVQGYTF. Here the CDR3 DNA reads TGTGCCAGCAGCTCAGTATTCGACAGGGTGCAGGGCTACACCTTC.

CDR3 in DNA: TGTGCCACAAGACAGATTATGAACACTGAAGCTTTCTTT. This sequence encodes CATRQIMNTEAFF. This rearrangement joins TRBV7-9 to TRBJ1-1, with TRBD1 as a possible D gene (5 bases). Germline-derived CDR1 and CDR2 are SEHNR and FQNEAQ (reference sequence). Trimming removed 10 bases from V and 0 bases from J, with 12 bases in between. The CDR3 is 13 residues long.

The V call is TRBV28, the J call TRBJ1-2; D is perhaps TRBD1 (6 bases). CDR1 MDHEN and CDR2 SYDVKM come from the germline V gene. The CDR3 is made up of 14 amino acids. Trimming took 3 bases from V and 4 from J, leaving 12 bases between them. CDR3: CASSFGGTFYGYTF. The DNA for the CDR3 is TGTGCCAGCAGTTTTGGGGGCACTTTCTATGGCTACACCTTC.

J is TRBJ2-7 and V is TRBV3-1 (or the pseudogene TRBV3-2); possibly TRBD1 or TRBD2 for D (6 bases each). V was trimmed by 1 base and J by 7 bases, leaving 14 bases between them. The CDR3 covers 14 residues. CDR1 is LGHDT, CDR2 YNNKEL, per germline (reference sequence). The CDR3 here is CASSQVTGAGEQYF. The CDR3 DNA sequence: TGTGCCAGCAGCCAAGTGACGGGGGCGGGGGAGCAGTACTTC.

The chain joins TRBV18 to TRBJ1-1, with D tentatively TRBD1 (5 bases). CDR1 is KGHSH, CDR2 LQKENI, per germline. V was clipped by 5 bases and J by 2 bases, with 15 bases between them. This CDR3 comprises 15 residues. The CDR3 loop reads CASSYAGRKNTEAFF. CDR3 in DNA: TGTGCCAGCTCATATGCAGGGAGGAAAAACACTGAAGCTTTCTTT. Full variable domain (rest looked up from reference TRBV18 and TRBJ1-1): NAGVMQNPRHLVRRRGQEARLRCSPMKGHSHVYWYRQLPEEGLKFMVYLQKENIIDESGMPKERFSAEFPKEGPSILRIQQVVRGDSAAYFCASSYAGRKNTEAFFGQGTRLTVV.

The CDR3 sequence: CASNPRGPQGTYEQYF. As DNA, the CDR3 is TGCGCCAGCAACCCGCGGGGCCCTCAGGGGACCTACGAGCAGTACTTC. The V call is TRBV10-2, the J call TRBJ2-7; D possibly matches TRBD1 or TRBD2 (6 bases each). Germline V gives CDR1 WSHSY, CDR2 SAAADI. CDR3 size: 16 residues. Deletions cut 7 bases from V and 2 bases from J, with 21 bases between.

This sequence joins TRBV4-1 and TRBJ2-7; D gene ambiguous. CDR1 and CDR2 from the germline V gene are MGHRA and YSYEKL. This CDR3 region has 14 residues. Trimming took 2 bases from V and 3 from J, leaving 11 bases between them. CDR3 protein: CASSQQLGFYEQYF. The CDR3 coding sequence is TGCGCCAGCAGCCAACAGCTCGGCTTCTACGAGCAGTACTTC.

The chain couples TRBV28 to TRBJ2-7, with D perhaps TRBD1 (5 bases). The V gene lost 8 bases and the J gene lost 3 bases, with 17 bases spanning the gap. The CDR3 contains 14 residues. CDR1 is MDHEN, CDR2 SYDVKM, per germline. The DNA of the CDR3 is TGTGCCAGCCGTGCCCTAATAAGGGGCTACGAGCAGTACTTC. Translated, it gives CASRALIRGYEQYF.

This clone came up a few times. This chain connects TRBV6-2 or TRBV6-3 to TRBJ2-5; 7 positions agree with TRBD2. V trimming: 0 bases; J trimming: 2 bases; junction bases outside the gene matches: 9. This CDR3 region has 17 residues. Germline V gene lookup returns CDR1 MNHEY and CDR2 SVGEGT. Here the CDR3 reads CASSYSISKGGQETQYF. The CDR3, as DNA: TGTGCCAGCAGTTACTCGATATCCAAGGGAGGGCAAGAGACCCAGTACTTC.

The V gene is TRBV20-1, the J gene TRBJ2-7; D not certain. V was shortened by 7 bases and J by 2 bases, with 9 bases between the two germline ends. The CDR3 contains 11 residues. Germline CDR1 is DFQATT and CDR2 is SNEGSKA (reference sequence). Here the CDR3 reads CSGAMAYEQYF. For the CDR3, the DNA is TGCAGTGGAGCCATGGCCTACGAGCAGTACTTC.

This clone was seen just once. V and J are TRBV18 and TRBJ2-7, with 8 bases fitting TRBD1. The J segment lost 2 bases and the V segment lost 3 bases, leaving 6 bases of the junction unmatched. The CDR3 contains 15 residues. The germline V gene has CDR1 KGHSH and CDR2 LQKENI. The CDR3 nucleotides are TGTGCCAGCTCACCCGGACAGGGCCTCACCTACGAGCAGTACTTC. Translating it yields CASSPGQGLTYEQYF.